What follows is one T cell receptor beta chain and its context. The data originate from a study of blood T cell repertoires in COVID-19. Across the whole study: Donors in the United States, Italy and Spain gave samples during acute or convalescent COVID-19. Sample material is recorded as cDNA or gDNA derived from T cells, B-cell-depleted T cells, or PBMCs.

Per the original data handling: Reference gene primer amplification yielded estimated nucleated cell counts. Repertoires were generated with immunoSEQ multiplex PCR, while TCRdb's copy carries only in-frame clones and drops some. The V and J calls and the clone size are those of that table, but D and trimming were determined from the DNA. The profile covers 110,000 to 150,000 clones, with around 83% appearing a single time and about 3% taken by the ten largest. V was clipped by 7 bases and J by 1 base, with 8 bases between them. The CDR3 totals 12 residues. Germline V gene lookup returns CDR1 SGHRS and CDR2 YFSETQ.

Sequenced material: peripheral blood. The chain carries TRBV5-1 and TRBJ2-5; D is uncertain. This sequence originates from a woman of 80 years or more with acute or convalescent COVID-19. This CDR3 reads CASYSRQETQYF. The CDR3 DNA follows: TGCGCCAGCTATAGCCGCCAAGAGACCCAGTACTTC.